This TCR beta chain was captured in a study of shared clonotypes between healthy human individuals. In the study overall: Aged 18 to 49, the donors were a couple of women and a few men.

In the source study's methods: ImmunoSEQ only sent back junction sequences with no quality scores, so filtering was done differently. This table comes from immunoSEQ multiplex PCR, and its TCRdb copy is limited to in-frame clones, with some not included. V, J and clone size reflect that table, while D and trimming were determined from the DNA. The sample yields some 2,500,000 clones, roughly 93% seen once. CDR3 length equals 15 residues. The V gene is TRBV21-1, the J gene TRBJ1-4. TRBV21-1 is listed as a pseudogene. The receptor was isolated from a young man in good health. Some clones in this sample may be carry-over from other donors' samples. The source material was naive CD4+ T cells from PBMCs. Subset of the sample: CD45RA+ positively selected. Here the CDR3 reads CASSKRTWTSEKLFF. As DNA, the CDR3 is TGTGCCAGCAGCAAAAGAACGTGGACGAGTGAAAAACTGTTTTTT.